Described below is a single TCR beta chain sequence and its context. There is no known antigen for this receptor. The sample holds no much larger clone one base away, and base qualities are not on file. V and J are truncated by 8 bases and 1 base respectively, leaving an intervening sequence of 14 bases. The germline V gene supplies CDR1 SNHLY and CDR2 FYNNEI. Including cysteine and phenylalanine, the CDR3 has 14 amino acids. Of all the DNA, just the CDR3 is kept, 42 bases in frame from base 1. For sequencing, an Illumina HiSeq 1500 was employed. Through fastp at Q25 and MiXCR, TCRdb rebuilt clones from the public reads, retaining in-frame beta chains. Every distinct CDR3 protein forms one entry, paired with its most common genes and DNA. The sample table records some 300,000 distinct CDR3 sequences; around 9.6% of these occur just once. The top ten hold approximately 2.3% of the sample. This entry is derived from a study of T cell repertoires in cytomegalovirus infection (dated by TCRdb to between 2017 and 2020). For the wider study: Donor HLA type was relevant to the analysis, as public TCR beta signatures indicated carriage of CMV infection together with the matching HLA type.

General findings and caveats noted by the study authors: Cumulative frequency of public TCR beta family members discriminated carriers of CMV infection plus the relevant HLA type in this cohort and an independent roughly 340-donor cohort. The ex vivo response was dominated by HLA-C-restricted CMV-specific TCR beta clonotypes, which also provided the single most frequent clonotype in two of eight donors.

The sequencing sample was made of PBMCs. The sequence was collected from a human donor in good health (CMV status not recorded). Some clones in this sample may be carry-over from other donors' samples. The sequence links TRBV2 to TRBJ1-1; matching of 6 bases hints at TRBD1 as the D gene. The CDR3: CASLRGGANTEAFF. The DNA reads as follows: TGTGCCAGCTTGAGGGGGGGGGCGAACACTGAAGCTTTCTTT.